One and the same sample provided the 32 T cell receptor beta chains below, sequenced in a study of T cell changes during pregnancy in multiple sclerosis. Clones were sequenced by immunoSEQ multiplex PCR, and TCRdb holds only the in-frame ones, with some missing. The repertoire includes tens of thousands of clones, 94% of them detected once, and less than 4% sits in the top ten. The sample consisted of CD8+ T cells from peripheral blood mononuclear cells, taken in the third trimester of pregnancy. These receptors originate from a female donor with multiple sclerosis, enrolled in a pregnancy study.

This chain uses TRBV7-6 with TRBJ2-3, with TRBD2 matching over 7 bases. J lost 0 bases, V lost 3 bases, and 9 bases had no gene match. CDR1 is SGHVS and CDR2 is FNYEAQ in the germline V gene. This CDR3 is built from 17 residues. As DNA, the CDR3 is TGTGCCAGCAGCTTCGGGAGCGGGGACTCTAGCACAGATACGCAGTATTTT. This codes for CASSFGSGDSSTDTQYF.

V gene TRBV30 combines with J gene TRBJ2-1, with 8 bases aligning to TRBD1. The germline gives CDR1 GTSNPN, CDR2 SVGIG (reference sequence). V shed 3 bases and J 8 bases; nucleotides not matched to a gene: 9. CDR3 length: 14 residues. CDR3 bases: TGTGCCTGGAGCCTCGGACAGGGCAGGGATGAGCAGTTCTTC. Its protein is CAWSLGQGRDEQFF.

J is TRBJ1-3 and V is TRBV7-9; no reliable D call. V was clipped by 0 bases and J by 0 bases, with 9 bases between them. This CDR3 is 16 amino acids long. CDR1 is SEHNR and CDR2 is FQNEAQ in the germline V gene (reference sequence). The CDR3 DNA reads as TGTGCCAGCAGCTTAGCCGGATGGAGCTCTGGAAACACCATATATTTT. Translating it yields CASSLAGWSSGNTIYF.

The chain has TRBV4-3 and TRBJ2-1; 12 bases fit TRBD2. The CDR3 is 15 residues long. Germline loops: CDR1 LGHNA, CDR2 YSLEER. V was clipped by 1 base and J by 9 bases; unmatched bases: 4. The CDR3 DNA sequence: TGCGCCAGCAGCCAAGTGTCACTAGCGGGAGGTGAGCAGTTCTTC. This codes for CASSQVSLAGGEQFF.

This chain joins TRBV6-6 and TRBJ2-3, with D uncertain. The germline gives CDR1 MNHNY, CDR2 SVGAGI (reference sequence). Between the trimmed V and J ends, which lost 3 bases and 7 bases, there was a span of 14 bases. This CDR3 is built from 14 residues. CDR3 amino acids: CASSYDDFENTQYF. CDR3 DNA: TGTGCCAGCAGTTATGACGACTTTGAAAATACGCAGTATTTT.

In nucleotides, the CDR3 is TGTGCCAGTAGTATAGGTCCAGCGGCCGACTCCTACGAGCAGTACTTC. Translation gives CASSIGPAADSYEQYF. This chain links TRBV19 with TRBJ2-7; perhaps TRBD2 as D (5 bases). This CDR3 is 16 amino acids long. Germline CDR1 LNHDA, CDR2 SQIVND (reference sequence). Trimming took off 1 base at V and 0 bases at J, with 13 bases between the two ends.

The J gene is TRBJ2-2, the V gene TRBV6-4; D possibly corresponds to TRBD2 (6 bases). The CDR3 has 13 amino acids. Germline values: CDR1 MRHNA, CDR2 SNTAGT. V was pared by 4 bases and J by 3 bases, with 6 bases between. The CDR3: CASSAGDTGELFF. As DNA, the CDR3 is TGTGCCAGCAGTGCGGGAGACACCGGGGAGCTGTTTTTT.

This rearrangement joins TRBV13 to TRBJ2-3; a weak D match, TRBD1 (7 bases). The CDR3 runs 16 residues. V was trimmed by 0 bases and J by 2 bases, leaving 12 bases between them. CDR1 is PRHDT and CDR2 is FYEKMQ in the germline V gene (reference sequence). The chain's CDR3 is CASSLGQGGFTDTQYF. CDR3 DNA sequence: TGTGCCAGCAGCTTAGGCCAGGGGGGCTTCACAGATACGCAGTATTTT.

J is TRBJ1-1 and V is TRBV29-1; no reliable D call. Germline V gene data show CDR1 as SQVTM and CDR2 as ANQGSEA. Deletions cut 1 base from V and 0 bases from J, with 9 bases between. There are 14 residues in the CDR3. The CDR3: CSVEGRPMNTEAFF. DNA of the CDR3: TGCAGCGTTGAAGGCAGGCCTATGAACACTGAAGCTTTCTTT.

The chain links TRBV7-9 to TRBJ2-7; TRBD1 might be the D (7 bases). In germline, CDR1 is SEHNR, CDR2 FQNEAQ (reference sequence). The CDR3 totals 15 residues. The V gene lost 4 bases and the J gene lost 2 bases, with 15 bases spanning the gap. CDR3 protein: CASSSRDSEAYEQYF. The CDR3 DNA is TGTGCCAGCAGCTCGCGGGACAGCGAGGCCTACGAGCAGTACTTC.

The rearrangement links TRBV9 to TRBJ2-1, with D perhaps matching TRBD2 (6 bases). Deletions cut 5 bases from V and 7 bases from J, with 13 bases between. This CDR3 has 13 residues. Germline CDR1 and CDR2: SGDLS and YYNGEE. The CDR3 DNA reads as TGTGCCAGCAGGGGCGGGGTCGAAAATGAGCAGTTCTTC. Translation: CASRGGVENEQFF. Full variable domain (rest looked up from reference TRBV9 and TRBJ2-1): DSGVTQTPKHLITATGQRVTLRCSPRSGDLSVYWYQQSLDQGLQFLIQYYNGEERAKGNILERFSAQQFPDLHSELNLSSLELGDSALYFCASRGGVENEQFFGPGTRLTVL.

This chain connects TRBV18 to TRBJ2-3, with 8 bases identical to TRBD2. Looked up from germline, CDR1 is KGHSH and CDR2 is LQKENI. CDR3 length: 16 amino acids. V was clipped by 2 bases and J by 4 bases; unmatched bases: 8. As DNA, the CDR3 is TGTGCCAGCTCACCAGCTCTAGCGGGTCGTGCAGATACGCAGTATTTT. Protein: CASSPALAGRADTQYF. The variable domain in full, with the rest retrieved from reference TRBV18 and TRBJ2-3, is NAGVMQNPRHLVRRRGQEARLRCSPMKGHSHVYWYRQLPEEGLKFMVYLQKENIIDESGMPKERFSAEFPKEGPSILRIQQVVRGDSAAYFCASSPALAGRADTQYFGPGTRLTVL.

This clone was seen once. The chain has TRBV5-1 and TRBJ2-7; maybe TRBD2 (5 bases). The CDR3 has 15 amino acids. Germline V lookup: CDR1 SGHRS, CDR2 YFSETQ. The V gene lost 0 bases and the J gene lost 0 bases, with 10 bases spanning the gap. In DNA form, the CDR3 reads TGCGCCAGCAGCTTGGGGGCTAGCCCCTCCTACGAGCAGTACTTC. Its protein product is CASSLGASPSYEQYF.

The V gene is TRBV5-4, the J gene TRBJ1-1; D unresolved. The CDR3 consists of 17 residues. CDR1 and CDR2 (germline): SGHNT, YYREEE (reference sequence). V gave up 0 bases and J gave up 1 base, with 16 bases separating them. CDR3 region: CASSLGVRKYQNTEAFF. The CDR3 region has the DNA TGTGCCAGCAGCTTGGGGGTGCGGAAATATCAGAACACTGAAGCTTTCTTT. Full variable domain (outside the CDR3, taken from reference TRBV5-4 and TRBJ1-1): ETGVTQSPTHLIKTRGQQVTLRCSSQSGHNTVSWYQQALGQGPQFIFQYYREEENGRGNFPPRFSGLQFPNYSSELNVNALELDDSALYLCASSLGVRKYQNTEAFFGQGTRLTVV.

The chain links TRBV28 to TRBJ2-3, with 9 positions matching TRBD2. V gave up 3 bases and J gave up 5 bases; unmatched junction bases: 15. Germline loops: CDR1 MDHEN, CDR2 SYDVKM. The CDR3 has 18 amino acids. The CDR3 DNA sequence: TGTGCCAGCAGTTTTCGGCGGGAGGGCCCCTCTCACAGAGATACGCAGTATTTT. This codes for CASSFRREGPSHRDTQYF.

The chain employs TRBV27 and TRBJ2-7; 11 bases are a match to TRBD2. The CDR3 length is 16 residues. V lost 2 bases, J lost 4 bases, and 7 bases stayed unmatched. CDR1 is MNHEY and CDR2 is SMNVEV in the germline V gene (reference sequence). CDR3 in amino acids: CASSLVFGTSGYEQYF. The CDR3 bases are TGTGCCAGCAGTTTAGTATTCGGGACTAGCGGTTACGAGCAGTACTTC.

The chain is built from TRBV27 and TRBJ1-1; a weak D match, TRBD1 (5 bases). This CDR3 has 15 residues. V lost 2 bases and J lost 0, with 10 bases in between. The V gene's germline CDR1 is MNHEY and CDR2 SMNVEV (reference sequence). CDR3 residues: CASSLEAGLNTEAFF. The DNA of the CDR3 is TGTGCCAGCAGTTTAGAGGCAGGGTTGAACACTGAAGCTTTCTTT.

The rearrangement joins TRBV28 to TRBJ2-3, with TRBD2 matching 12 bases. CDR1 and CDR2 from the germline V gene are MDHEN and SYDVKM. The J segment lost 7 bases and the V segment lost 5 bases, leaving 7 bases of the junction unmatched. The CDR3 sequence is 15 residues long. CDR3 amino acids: CASSPLAGGPYTQYF. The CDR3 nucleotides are TGTGCCAGCAGTCCCCTAGCGGGAGGGCCATATACGCAGTATTTT.

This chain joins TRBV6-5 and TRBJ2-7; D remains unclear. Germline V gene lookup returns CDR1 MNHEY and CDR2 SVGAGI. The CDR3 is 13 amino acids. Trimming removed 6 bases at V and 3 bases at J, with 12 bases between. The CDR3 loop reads CASSLFIDYEQYF. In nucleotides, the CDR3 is TGTGCCAGCAGCCTATTCATAGACTACGAGCAGTACTTC.

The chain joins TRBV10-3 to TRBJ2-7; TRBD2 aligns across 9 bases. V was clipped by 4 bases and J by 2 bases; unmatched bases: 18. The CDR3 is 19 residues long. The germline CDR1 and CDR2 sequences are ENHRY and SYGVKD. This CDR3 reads CAISALISGSGGTTYEQYF. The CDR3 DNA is TGTGCCATCAGTGCTTTGATTAGCGGGAGTGGGGGAACAACCTACGAGCAGTACTTC.

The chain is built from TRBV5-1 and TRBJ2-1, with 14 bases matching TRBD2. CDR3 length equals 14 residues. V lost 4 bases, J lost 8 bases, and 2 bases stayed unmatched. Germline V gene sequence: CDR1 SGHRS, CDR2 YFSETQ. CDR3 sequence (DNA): TGCGCCAGCAGCCCGGGACTAGCGGGAGATGAGCAGTTCTTC. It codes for CASSPGLAGDEQFF.

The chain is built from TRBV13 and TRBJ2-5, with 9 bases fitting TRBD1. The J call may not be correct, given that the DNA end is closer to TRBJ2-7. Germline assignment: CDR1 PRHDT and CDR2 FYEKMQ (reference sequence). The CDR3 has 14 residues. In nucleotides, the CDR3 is TGTGCCAGCAGCCACTCCGGGACAGGGTTCGAGCAGTACTTC. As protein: CASSHSGTGFEQYF.

The CDR3, as DNA: TGTGCCAGCAGCCGGGACAGCGACTCTGGAAACACCATATATTTT. Translation gives CASSRDSDSGNTIYF. V and J are TRBV5-4 and TRBJ1-3, with 7 bases fitting TRBD1. This CDR3 is 15 amino acids long. J lost 0 bases, V lost 4 bases, and 4 bases had no gene match. In germline, CDR1 is SGHNT, CDR2 YYREEE (reference sequence).

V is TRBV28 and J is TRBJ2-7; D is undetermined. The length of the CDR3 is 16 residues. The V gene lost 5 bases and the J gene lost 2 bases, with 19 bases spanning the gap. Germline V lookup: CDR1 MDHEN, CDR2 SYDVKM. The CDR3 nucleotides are TGTGCCAGCAGTCCCCTAACCAGCCCGAGGCCCTACGAGCAGTACTTC. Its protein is CASSPLTSPRPYEQYF.

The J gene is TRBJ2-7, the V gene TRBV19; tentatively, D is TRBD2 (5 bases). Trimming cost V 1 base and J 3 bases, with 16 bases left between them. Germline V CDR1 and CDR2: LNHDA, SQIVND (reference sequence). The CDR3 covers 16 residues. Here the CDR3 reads CASSIGTGWVDYEQYF. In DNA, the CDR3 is TGTGCCAGTAGTATAGGCACGGGATGGGTGGACTACGAGCAGTACTTC.

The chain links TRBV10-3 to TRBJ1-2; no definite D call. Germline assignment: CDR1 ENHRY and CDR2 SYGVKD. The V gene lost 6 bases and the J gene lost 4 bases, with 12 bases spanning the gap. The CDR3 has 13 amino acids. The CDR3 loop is CAISEARSYGYTF. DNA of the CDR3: TGTGCCATCAGCGAGGCACGGAGCTATGGCTACACCTTC.

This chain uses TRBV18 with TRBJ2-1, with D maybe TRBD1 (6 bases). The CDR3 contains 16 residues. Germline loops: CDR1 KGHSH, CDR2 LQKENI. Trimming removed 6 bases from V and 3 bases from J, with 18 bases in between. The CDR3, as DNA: TGTGCCAGCTCCGAACAACAGGGTGTTCTCTACAATGAGCAGTTCTTC. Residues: CASSEQQGVLYNEQFF.

CDR3 sequence: CASSYSRVLDQETQYF. Written as DNA, the CDR3 is TGTGCCAGCAGTTACTCGAGAGTACTAGACCAAGAGACCCAGTACTTC. The rearrangement uses TRBV6-5 and TRBJ2-5; maybe TRBD2 (5 bases). This CDR3 comprises 16 residues. Germline V gene lookup returns CDR1 MNHEY and CDR2 SVGAGI. Trimming took 0 bases from V and 0 from J, leaving 11 bases between them.

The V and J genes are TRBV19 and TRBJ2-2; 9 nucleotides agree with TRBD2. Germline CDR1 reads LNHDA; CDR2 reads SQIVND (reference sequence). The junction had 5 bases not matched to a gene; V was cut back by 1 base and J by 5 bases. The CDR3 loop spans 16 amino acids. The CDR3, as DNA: TGTGCCAGTAGTATAGGTATAGCGGGAGTGACCGGGGAGCTGTTTTTT. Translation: CASSIGIAGVTGELFF.

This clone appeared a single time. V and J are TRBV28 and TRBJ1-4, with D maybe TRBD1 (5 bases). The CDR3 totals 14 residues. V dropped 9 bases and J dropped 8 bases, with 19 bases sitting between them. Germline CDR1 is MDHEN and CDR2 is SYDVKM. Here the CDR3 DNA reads TGTGCCAGTTCAAATCGGAGGGGCTCCGAAAAACTGTTTTTT. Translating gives CASSNRRGSEKLFF.

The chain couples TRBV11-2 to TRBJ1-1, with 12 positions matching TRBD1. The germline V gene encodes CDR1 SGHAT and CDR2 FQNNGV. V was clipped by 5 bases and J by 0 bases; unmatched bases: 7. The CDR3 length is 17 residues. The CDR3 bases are TGTGCCAGCAGCCTGGAGGGGACAGGGGGCCTGAACACTGAAGCTTTCTTT. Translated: CASSLEGTGGLNTEAFF.

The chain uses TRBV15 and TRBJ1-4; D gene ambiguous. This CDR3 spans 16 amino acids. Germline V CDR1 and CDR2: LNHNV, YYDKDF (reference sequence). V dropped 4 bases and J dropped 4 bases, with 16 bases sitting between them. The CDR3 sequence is CATSTAAGYLNEKLFF. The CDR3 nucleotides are TGTGCCACCAGCACTGCAGCCGGGTATCTTAATGAAAAACTGTTTTTT.